Given below is one TCR beta chain in context. What antigen it recognizes has not been identified. No base quality values were provided; no much bigger clone lies one nucleotide off. TCR CDR3 regions were amplified from genomic DNA by multiplex PCR using the deep immunoSEQ assay. Extracted genomic DNA from each cell subset was distributed evenly across all wells of several immunoSEQ 96-well plates, and each plate was treated as a replicate. For sorted subsets, each replicate PCR was loaded with 200 to 250 ng genomic DNA, equivalent to about 30,000 T cell genomes. Purified libraries were measured with a Qubit 3.0 fluorometer, size-checked on a Bioanalyzer 2100, and measured again with the KAPA Library Quantification kit. Every immunoSEQ 96-well plate was sequenced on a separate single-read 150-cycle Illumina NextSeq 550 flow cell. The published analysis was carried out like this. Because the immunoSEQ output included only junctional sequences and no quality scores, the filtering could not be the same as the filtering used for full-length reads. Sequences were annotated with PyIR, a Python wrapper for IgBLAST v1.9, and V/J genes and CDR3 were assigned using IMGT germline references. Any read was removed if the V/J assignment was weak (E-value above 1e-6), the CDR3 was missing, or the read contained stop codons, out-of-frame junctions, or ambiguous translated residues. V3J clonotypes were defined by identical inferred V gene, J gene, and CDR3 amino acid sequence. Percentage overlap between repertoires was computed as shared unique clonotypes divided by the size of the smaller repertoire. RTK rarefaction, the Chao1 estimator, and Recon v2.1 estimates of unobserved clonotypes were used to assess repertoire richness. Generation probabilities were computed with OLGA for all TCRbeta clonotypes obtained by the gDNA method from a few donors. The table was pulled from immuneACCESS by TCRdb, which kept in-frame rearrangements only. Such tables lose some clones; where checked, under half of the loss comes from unresolved V genes, and the rest has no known cause. The V and J calls and the clone size are those of that table, but D and trimming were determined from the DNA. Present in this sample are over 700,000 clones, just under 75% of which were seen just once. The ten most abundant clones make up around 1.8% of the sample.

V loses 0 bases of germline sequence and J loses 6 bases, and the interval between the two ends is 11 bases. The CDR3 sequence holds 14 residues, the cysteine and phenylalanine included. Here the CDR3 DNA is all that survives: 42 bases in frame from base 1. The germline V gene (reference sequence) provides CDR1 SEHNR and CDR2 FQNEAQ. The data stem from a study of shared clonotypes between healthy human individuals (TCRdb year 2020). About the investigation overall: The cohort included three men and a couple of women between 18 and 49 years of age. To estimate repertoire size and how much clonotypes are shared between individuals, the study performed deep sequencing of blood TCR repertoires from a few healthy adults. Per donor, three plates each were used for CD4 naive and CD4 memory, two for CD8 naive, and one for CD8 memory. To increase sequencing depth and limit assay-specific biases, different laboratories used diverse techniques to prepare libraries and sequence TCR repertoires. Each donor's leukapheresis produced roughly between about 0.9 and 9.5 billion PBMCs.

General findings and caveats noted by the study authors: The genetic and exposure-history diversity represented was limited by the small number of donors. Across a handful of donors, approximately 5% of naive CD4, more than 3% of naive CD8, under 2.5% of memory CD4, and roughly 0.41% of memory CD8 clonotypes were shared. Compared with non-shared clonotypes, the clonotypes found in all four sorted-subset donors had higher generation probabilities. Sampling was restricted to blood, and TCR repertoires in tissue are likely to differ from TCR repertoires in blood. Pairwise subsampling led to the expectation that sequencing depth would affect the degree of clonotype sharing among donors. Naive subsets generally had larger estimated clonotype richness than memory subsets did. Incomplete sequencing was indicated by rarefaction of sorted-subset datasets, despite the large sequencing depth.

The donors were healthy, HIV-negative adults who had no recently reported acute infections or vaccinations. Only Caucasian adults living in Nashville, Tennessee, USA were represented among the donors. CD4+ T cells were enriched by magnetic negative selection; naive cells were then positively selected on CD45RA, and the negative fraction formed the memory subset. Blood was obtained by leukapheresis, after which PBMCs were separated by Ficoll-Histopaque density gradient centrifugation and cryopreserved in liquid nitrogen vapor phase. Analytical flow cytometry was used to check the purity and quantity of every magnetically sorted T cell population. Each sorted fraction had its genomic DNA isolated and then quantified by UV absorbance on a Nanodrop 2000c.

Sequenced: memory CD4+ T cells sorted from blood. In light of the paper, this sample's cell subset or site label describes: CD45RA-negative fraction. The source is a woman in her thirties in good health. Recombination joined TRBV7-9 with TRBJ1-2; no D gene is confidently identified. DNA sequence: TGTGCCAGCAGCTTAGCGGCCCCCGTAGATGGCTACACCTTC. Translated, this is CASSLAAPVDGYTF.